A single T cell receptor beta chain is shown here with its context. Its antigen is unidentified. The treatment here: oral pan-JAK inhibitor, 5-10 mg twice daily. PBMC-derived CD4+ and CD8+ T cells were sorted. The CDR3 has 15 amino acids. Germline values: CDR1 SGHDN, CDR2 FVKESK. Trimming cost V 1 base and J 7 bases, with 16 bases left between them. The data stem from a study of CD8+ T cells in alopecia areata. Study-level background: The study gave tofacitinib for 6 to 18 months, then 6 months off drug. Findings of the study overall: Scalp samples also contribute reads from the resident alphabeta T cells found in normal skin. Tofacitinib significantly lowered scalp clonality and expanded CD8+ clones among the top 100.

Sequencing relied on a cDNA template that was reverse transcribed from extracted RNA. Repertoires were generated with immunoSEQ multiplex PCR, while TCRdb's copy carries only in-frame clones and drops some. The table has some 190,000 clones, approximately 50% seen once; the top ten hold around 10%. V usage is TRBV14 and J usage is TRBJ1-2; the D is unclear. The sequences come from CD8+ T cells sorted from blood, collected at roughly week 52, from a patient treated with tofacitinib. The sequence was collected from a human donor with alopecia areata. DNA for the CDR3: TGTGCCAGCAGCCAAGCGAACGTCGTTGTTTCTGGCTACACCTTC. The encoded protein is CASSQANVVVSGYTF. Complete variable domain (other parts from reference TRBV14 and TRBJ1-2): EAGVTQFPSHSVIEKGQTVTLRCDPISGHDNLYWYRRVMGKEIKFLLHFVKESKQDESGMPNNRFLAERTGGTYSTLKVQPAELEDSGVYFCASSQANVVVSGYTFGSGTRLTVV.